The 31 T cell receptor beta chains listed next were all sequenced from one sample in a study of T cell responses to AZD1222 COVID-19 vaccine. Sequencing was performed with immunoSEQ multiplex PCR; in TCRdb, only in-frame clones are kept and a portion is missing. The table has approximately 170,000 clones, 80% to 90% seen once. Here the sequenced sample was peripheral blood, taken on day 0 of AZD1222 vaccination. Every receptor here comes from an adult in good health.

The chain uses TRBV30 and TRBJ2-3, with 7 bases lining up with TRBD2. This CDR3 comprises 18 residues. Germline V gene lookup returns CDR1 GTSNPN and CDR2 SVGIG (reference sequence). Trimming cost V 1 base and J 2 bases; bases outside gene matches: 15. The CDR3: CAWSGPSSGGPVTDTQYF. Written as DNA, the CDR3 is TGTGCCTGGAGTGGGCCCTCATCGGGGGGTCCAGTCACAGATACGCAGTATTTT.

The CDR3 protein is CASSLVEYTYEQYF. The CDR3 DNA sequence: TGTGCCAGCAGCTTAGTAGAGTACACCTACGAGCAGTACTTC. V gene TRBV7-8 combines with J gene TRBJ2-7; D gene unclear. The ends were cut back, 1 base at V and 2 bases at J, with 9 bases in the middle. Germline V lookup: CDR1 SGHVS, CDR2 FQNEAQ. This CDR3 has 14 amino acids.

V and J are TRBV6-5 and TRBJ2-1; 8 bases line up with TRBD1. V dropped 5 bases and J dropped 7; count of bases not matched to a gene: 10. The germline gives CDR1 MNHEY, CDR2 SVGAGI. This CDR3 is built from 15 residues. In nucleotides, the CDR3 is TGTGCCAGCAGTAGAGGACAGGGTCACAATAATGAGCAGTTCTTC. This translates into CASSRGQGHNNEQFF.

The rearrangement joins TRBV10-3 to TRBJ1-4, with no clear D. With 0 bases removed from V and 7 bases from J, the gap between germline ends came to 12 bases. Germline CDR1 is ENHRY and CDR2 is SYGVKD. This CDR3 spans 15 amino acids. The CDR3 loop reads CAISESRDTFEKLFF. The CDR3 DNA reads TGTGCCATCAGTGAGTCGCGAGATACCTTTGAAAAACTGTTTTTT.

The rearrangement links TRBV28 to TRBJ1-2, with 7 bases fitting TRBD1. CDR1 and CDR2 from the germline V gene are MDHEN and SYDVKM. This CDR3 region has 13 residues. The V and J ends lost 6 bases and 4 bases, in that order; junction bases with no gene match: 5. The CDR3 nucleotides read TGTGCCAGCAGACTAGGGGGCGGCTATGGCTACACCTTC. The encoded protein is CASRLGGGYGYTF.

The DNA for the CDR3 is TGTGCCAGCAGTTACTCGATTAGGTCCTACGCGCAGTATTTT. This encodes CASSYSIRSYAQYF. This chain links TRBV6-6 with TRBJ2-3; no reliable D call. V was trimmed by 0 bases and J by 10 bases, leaving 14 bases between them. The CDR3 has 14 residues. Germline-derived CDR1 and CDR2 are MNHNY and SVGAGI (reference sequence).

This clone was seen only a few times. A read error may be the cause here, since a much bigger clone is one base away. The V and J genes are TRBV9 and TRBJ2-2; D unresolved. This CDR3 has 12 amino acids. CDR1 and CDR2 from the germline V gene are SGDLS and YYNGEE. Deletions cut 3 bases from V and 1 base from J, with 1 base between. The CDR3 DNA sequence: TGTGCCAGCAGCGAGAACACCGGGGAGCTGTTTTTT. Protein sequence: CASSENTGELFF.

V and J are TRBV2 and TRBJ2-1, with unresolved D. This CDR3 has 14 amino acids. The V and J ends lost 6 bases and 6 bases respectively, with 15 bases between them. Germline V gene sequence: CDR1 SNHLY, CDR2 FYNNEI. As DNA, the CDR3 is TGTGCCAGCAGGGGCCGAGTTGTGTTCAATGAGCAGTTCTTC. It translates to CASRGRVVFNEQFF.

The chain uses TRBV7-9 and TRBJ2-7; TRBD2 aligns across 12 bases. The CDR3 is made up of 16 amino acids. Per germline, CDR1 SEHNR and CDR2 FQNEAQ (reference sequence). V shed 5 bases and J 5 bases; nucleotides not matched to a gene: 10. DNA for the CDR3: TGTGCCAGCAGCCCCCCTGGACTAGCGGGGCGGGACGAGCAGTACTTC. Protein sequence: CASSPPGLAGRDEQYF.

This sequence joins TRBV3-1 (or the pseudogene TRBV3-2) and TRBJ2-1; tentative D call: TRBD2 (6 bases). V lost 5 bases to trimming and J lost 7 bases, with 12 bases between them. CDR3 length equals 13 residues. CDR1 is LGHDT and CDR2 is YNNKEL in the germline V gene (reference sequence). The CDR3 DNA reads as TGTGCCAGCAGCGGTGGGGGGAGGAATGAGCAGTTCTTC. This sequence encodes CASSGGGRNEQFF.

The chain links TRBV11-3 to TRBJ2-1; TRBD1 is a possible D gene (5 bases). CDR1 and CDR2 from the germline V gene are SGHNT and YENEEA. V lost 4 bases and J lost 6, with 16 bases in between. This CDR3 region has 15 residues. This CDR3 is CASSSPGQGGNEQFF. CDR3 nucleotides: TGTGCCAGCAGCTCCCCAGGGCAGGGTGGCAATGAGCAGTTCTTC.

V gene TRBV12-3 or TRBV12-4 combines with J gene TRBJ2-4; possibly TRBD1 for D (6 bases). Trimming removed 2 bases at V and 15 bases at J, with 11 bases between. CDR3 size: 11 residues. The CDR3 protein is CASSLTGTLYF. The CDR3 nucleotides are TGTGCCAGCAGTTTAACCGGGACATTGTACTTC.

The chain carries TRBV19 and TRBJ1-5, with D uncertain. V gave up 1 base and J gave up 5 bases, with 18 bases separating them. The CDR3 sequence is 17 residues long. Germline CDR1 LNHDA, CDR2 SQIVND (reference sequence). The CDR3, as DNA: TGTGCCAGTAGTATAGGCCCGTTGAGTCGGGCTGATCAGCCCCAGCATTTT. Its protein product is CASSIGPLSRADQPQHF.

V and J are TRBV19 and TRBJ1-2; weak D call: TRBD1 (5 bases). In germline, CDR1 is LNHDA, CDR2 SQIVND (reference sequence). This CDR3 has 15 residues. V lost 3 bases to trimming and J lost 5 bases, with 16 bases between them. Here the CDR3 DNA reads TGTGCCAGTAGTATCAGGGACGGCGGGGGGTATGGCTACACCTTC. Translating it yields CASSIRDGGGYGYTF.

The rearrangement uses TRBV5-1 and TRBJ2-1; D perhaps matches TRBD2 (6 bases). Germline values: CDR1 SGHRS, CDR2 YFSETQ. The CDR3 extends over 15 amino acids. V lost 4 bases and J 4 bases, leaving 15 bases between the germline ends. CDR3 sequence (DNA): TGCGCCAGCAGCCTGGCGGGACTGCTTTACAATGAGCAGTTCTTC. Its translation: CASSLAGLLYNEQFF.

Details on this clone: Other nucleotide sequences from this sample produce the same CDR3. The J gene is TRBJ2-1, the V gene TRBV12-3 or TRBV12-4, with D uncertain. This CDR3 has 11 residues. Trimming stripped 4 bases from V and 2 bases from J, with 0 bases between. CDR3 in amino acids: CASSSYNEQFF. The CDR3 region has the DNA TGTGCCAGCAGTTCCTACAATGAGCAGTTCTTC.

CDR3 region: CASSFPGPSTGQYF. DNA for the CDR3: TGTGCCAGCAGCTTCCCGGGACCCTCTACGGGGCAGTACTTC. The chain links TRBV5-6 to TRBJ2-7; tentatively, D is TRBD1 or TRBD2 (5 bases each). CDR3 length: 14 residues. V lost 2 bases to trimming and J lost 9 bases, with 18 bases between them. The germline gives CDR1 SGHDT, CDR2 YYEEEE.

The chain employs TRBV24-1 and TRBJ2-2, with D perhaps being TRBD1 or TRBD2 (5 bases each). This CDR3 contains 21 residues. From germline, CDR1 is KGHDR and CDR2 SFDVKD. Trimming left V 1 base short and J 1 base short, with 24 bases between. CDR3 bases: TGTGCCACCAGTGATTTTAGTCGGGACGACCCAGACCCGAGGAACACCGGGGAGCTGTTTTTT. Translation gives CATSDFSRDDPDPRNTGELFF.

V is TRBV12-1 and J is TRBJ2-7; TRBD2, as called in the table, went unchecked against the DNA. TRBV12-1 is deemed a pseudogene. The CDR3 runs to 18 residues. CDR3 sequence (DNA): TGTGCCAGCAGCCCGGGACTCTGTGCTCAAAAAAAGTCCTACGAGCAGTACTTC. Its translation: CASSPGLCAQKKSYEQYF.

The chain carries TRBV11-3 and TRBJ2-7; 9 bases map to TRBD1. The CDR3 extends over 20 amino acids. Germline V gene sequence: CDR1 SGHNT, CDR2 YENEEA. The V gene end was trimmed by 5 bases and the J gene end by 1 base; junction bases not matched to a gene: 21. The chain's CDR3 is CASSHDVYRDREGKSYEQYF. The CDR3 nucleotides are TGTGCCAGCAGCCATGACGTCTACCGGGACAGGGAGGGGAAGTCCTACGAGCAGTACTTC. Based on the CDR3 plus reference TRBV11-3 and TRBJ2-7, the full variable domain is EAGVVQSPRYKIIEKKQPVAFWCNPISGHNTLYWYLQNLGQGPELLIRYENEEAVDDSQLPKDRFSAERLKGVDSTLKIQPAELGDSAVYLCASSHDVYRDREGKSYEQYFGPGTRLTVT.

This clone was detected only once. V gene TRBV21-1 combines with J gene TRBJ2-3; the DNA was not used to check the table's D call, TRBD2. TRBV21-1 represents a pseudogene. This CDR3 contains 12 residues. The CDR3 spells CASRKGRDTQYF. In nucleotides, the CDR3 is TGTGCCAGCAGGAAAGGTAGAGATACGCAGTATTTT.

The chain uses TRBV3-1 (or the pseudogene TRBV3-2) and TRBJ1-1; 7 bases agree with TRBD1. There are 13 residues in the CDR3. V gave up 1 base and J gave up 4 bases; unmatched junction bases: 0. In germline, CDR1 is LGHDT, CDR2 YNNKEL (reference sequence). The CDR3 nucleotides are TGTGCCAGCAGCCAAGGACAGGGCACTGAAGCTTTCTTT. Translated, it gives CASSQGQGTEAFF.

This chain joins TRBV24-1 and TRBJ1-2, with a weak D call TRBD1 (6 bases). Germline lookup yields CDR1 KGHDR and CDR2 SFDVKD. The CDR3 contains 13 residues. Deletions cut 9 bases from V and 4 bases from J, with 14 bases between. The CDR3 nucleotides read TGTGCCACCCCACGGACAGAGGGCTATGGCTACACCTTC. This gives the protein CATPRTEGYGYTF.

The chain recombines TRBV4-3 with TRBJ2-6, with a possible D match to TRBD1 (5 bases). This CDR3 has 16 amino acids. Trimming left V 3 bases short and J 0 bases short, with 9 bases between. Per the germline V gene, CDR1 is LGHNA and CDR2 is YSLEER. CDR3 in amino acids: CASSHAGHSGANVLTF. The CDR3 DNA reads TGCGCCAGCAGCCATGCCGGACACTCTGGGGCCAACGTCCTGACTTTC.

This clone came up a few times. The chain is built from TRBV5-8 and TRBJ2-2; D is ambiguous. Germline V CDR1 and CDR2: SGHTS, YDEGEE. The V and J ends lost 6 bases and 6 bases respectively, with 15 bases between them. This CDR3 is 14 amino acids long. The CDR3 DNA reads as TGTGCCAGCATCTTTTCCGGCTTCCCCGGGGAGCTGTTTTTT. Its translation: CASIFSGFPGELFF. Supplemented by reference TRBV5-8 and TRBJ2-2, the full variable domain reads EAGVTQSPTHLIKTRGQQATLRCSPISGHTSVYWYQQALGLGLQFLLWYDEGEERNRGNFPPRFSGRQFPNYSSELNVNALELEDSALYLCASIFSGFPGELFFGEGSRLTVL.

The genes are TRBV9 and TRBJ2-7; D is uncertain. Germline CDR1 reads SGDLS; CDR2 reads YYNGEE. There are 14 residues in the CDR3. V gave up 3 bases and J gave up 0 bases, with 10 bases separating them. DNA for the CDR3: TGTGCCAGCAGCGCACGATGGAACTCCTACGAGCAGTACTTC. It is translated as CASSARWNSYEQYF. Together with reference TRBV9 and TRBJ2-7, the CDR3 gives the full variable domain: DSGVTQTPKHLITATGQRVTLRCSPRSGDLSVYWYQQSLDQGLQFLIQYYNGEERAKGNILERFSAQQFPDLHSELNLSSLELGDSALYFCASSARWNSYEQYFGPGTRLTVT.

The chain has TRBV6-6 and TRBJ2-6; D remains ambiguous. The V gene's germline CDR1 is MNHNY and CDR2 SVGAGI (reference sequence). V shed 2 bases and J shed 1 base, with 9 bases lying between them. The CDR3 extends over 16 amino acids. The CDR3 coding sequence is TGTGCCAGCAGTTACCACCCCCGGTCTGGGGCCAACGTCCTGACTTTC. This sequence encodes CASSYHPRSGANVLTF.

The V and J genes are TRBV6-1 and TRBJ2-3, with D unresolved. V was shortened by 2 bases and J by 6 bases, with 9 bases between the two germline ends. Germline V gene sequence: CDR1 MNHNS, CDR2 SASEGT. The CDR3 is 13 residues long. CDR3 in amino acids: CASSENPSDTQYF. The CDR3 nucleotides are TGTGCCAGCAGTGAAAACCCGTCCGATACGCAGTATTTT.

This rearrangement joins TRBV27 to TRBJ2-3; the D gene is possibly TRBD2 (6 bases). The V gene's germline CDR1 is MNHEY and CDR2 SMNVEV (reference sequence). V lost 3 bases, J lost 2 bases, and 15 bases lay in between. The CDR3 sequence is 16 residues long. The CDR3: CASSFASPDYTDTQYF. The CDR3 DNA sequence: TGTGCCAGCAGTTTTGCTAGCCCGGACTACACAGATACGCAGTATTTT.

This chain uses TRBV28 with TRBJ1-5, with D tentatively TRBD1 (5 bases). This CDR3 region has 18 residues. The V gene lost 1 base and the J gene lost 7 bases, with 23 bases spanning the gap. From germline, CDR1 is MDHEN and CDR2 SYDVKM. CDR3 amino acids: CASSLLGRGPSGRQPQHF. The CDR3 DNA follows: TGTGCCAGCAGTTTATTGGGGCGGGGCCCTTCAGGACGACAGCCCCAGCATTTT.

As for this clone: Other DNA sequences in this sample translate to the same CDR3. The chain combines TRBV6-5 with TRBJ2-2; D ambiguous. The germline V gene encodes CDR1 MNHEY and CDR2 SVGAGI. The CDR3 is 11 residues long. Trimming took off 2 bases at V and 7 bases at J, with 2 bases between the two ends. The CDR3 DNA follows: TGTGCCAGCAGTTACGGCGGGGAGCTGTTTTTT. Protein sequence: CASSYGGELFF.